This T cell receptor (beta chain) was documented in a study of T cell changes during pregnancy in multiple sclerosis. V lost 3 bases and J lost 6, with 11 bases in between. CDR1 MNHNS and CDR2 SASEGT come from the germline V gene. CDR3 length equals 13 residues. TCRdb's copy holds only in-frame clones and misses some; the assay was immunoSEQ multiplex PCR. The sample has some 60,000 clones, 93% seen once; the top ten hold 1.8%. This TCR was sampled from a female donor with multiple sclerosis, enrolled in a pregnancy study. The chain recombines TRBV6-1 with TRBJ1-2; maybe TRBD1 (5 bases). Sequencing used peripheral blood, obtained after pregnancy. CDR3 amino acids: CASSEAGRHGYTF. In DNA, the CDR3 is TGTGCCAGCAGTGAGGCAGGGAGGCATGGCTACACCTTC.